This T cell receptor beta chain was obtained from a study of CD8+ T cells in alopecia areata. Study information: The duration of tofacitinib was 6 to 18 months, with 6 months off drug afterward.

Study results and limitations: Among the cells sequenced in scalp samples are also the resident alphabeta T cells of normal skin. Mice showed TCR sharing more clearly than patients did, possibly owing to HLA.

Per the germline V gene, CDR1 is SGHRS and CDR2 is YFSETQ. The CDR3 loop spans 14 amino acids. V lost 1 base to trimming and J lost 3 bases; unmatched junction nucleotides: 0. Following extraction, RNA underwent reverse transcription to cDNA, which served as the sequencing template. TCRdb's table, derived via immunoSEQ multiplex PCR, lists solely in-frame clones and lacks some. The sample lists 150,000 or so clones, more than 40% seen once, with roughly 7.5% in the top ten. A word on this clone: Its antigen is unidentified.

Sorting separated CD4+ and CD8+ T cells out of PBMCs. This sequence originates from a human donor with alopecia areata. The chain couples TRBV5-1 to TRBJ2-1, with 8 positions matching TRBD2. Specimen: CD4+ T cells sorted from blood. Written as DNA, the CDR3 is TGCGCCAGCAGCTTGACTAGCGGCTACAATGAGCAGTTCTTC. The encoded protein is CASSLTSGYNEQFF.